This TCR beta chain was obtained from a study of OX40 agonist ivuxolimab in advanced cancers. TCRdb's table, derived via immunoSEQ multiplex PCR, lists solely in-frame clones and lacks some. The sample shows fewer than 65,000 clones, 75% to 90% of them seen only once. Worth noting for this clone: Its antigen is not identified.

In germline, CDR1 is ENHRY, CDR2 SYGVKD. The J segment lost 8 bases and the V segment lost 7 bases, leaving 6 bases of the junction unmatched. This CDR3 is built from 14 residues. Study-wide results and limits: Doses of 0.1 to 3.0 mg/kg were accompanied by clonal expansion of CD4+ and CD8+ blood T cells by week 6.

Sequences were derived from CD4+ or CD8+ T cells sorted from blood, sampled in a trial of the OX40 agonist ivuxolimab. V usage is TRBV10-3 and J usage is TRBJ2-1, with 12 nucleotides matching TRBD2. The TCR was taken from an adult with an advanced solid tumor such as melanoma, head and neck, liver or kidney cancer. Written as DNA, the CDR3 is TGTGCCATCACCCGGACTAGCGGGAAGGATGAGCAGTTCTTC. Its translation: CAITRTSGKDEQFF.